The rows below give T cell receptor beta chains drawn from one sample of a study of metastatic and nonmetastatic thyroid tumors. TCRdb re-called the PCR reads via MiXCR. In the table there are about 33,000 clones, about 10% of which are singletons. Material for sequencing was blood. The receptors come from a female donor with papillary thyroid cancer or a benign thyroid nodule (not recorded which). Some clones in this sample may be carry-over from other donors' samples. Each CDR3 is given with its conserved first and last residue. The D gene is left open where the match is weak. Not all rows give a size; the values are once, few, many and, for expanded clones, a class.

v_call	d_call	clone_size	j_call	cdr3_aa	cdr3_nt
TRBV6-1	TRBD1	.	TRBJ2-7	CASSSGQLSSYEQYF	TGTGCCAGCAGCTCGGGACAGCTGAGCTCCTACGAGCAGTACTTC
TRBV6-1	.	.	TRBJ2-3	CASSDRTGSTDTQYF	TGTGCCAGCAGTGACAGGACTGGGAGCACAGATACGCAGTATTTT
TRBV20-1	.	many	TRBJ1-4	CSAAPTQANEKLFF	TGCAGTGCTGCCCCGACACAAGCTAATGAAAAACTGTTTTTT
TRBV6-1	TRBD2	many	TRBJ2-1	CASSPTSGRLYNEQFF	TGTGCCAGCAGCCCGACTAGCGGGAGGCTGTACAATGAGCAGTTCTTC
TRBV7-2	TRBD1	many	TRBJ2-7	CASSSRQGSEQYF	TGTGCCAGCAGCTCAAGACAGGGCAGCGAGCAGTACTTC
TRBV27	.	medium-sized	TRBJ1-6	CASSTTGYNSPLHF	TGTGCCAGCAGTACGACAGGCTATAATTCACCCCTCCACTTT
TRBV11-3	TRBD1	many	TRBJ2-7	CASSSSRTGRNLYEQYF	TGTGCCAGCAGCTCCTCGAGGACAGGGAGAAATTTGTACGAGCAGTACTTC
TRBV5-1	.	many	TRBJ1-1	CASSLDSGSWTEAFF	TGCGCCAGCAGCTTGGACTCAGGGAGTTGGACTGAAGCTTTCTTT
TRBV2	.	few	TRBJ2-2	CASSEESYGELFF	TGTGCCAGCAGTGAAGAATCTTACGGGGAGCTGTTTTTT
TRBV7-9	.	many	TRBJ2-5	CASSSWGGAVTLQETQYF	TGTGCCAGCAGCTCCTGGGGGGGGGCAGTTACACTCCAAGAGACCCAGTACTTC
TRBV20-1	TRBD1	.	TRBJ1-2	CSARDSTRFYRGEGGRGYTF	TGCAGTGCTAGAGATTCTACCCGATTCTACAGGGGAGAGGGGGGAAGGGGCTACACCTTC
TRBV6-2/TRBV6-3	.	few	TRBJ2-7	CASSSPSSPTYEQYF	TGTGCCAGCAGTTCCCCTAGCTCTCCTACCTACGAGCAGTACTTC
TRBV9	.	many	TRBJ2-6	CASSARTGGSGANVLTF	TGTGCCAGCAGCGCCAGGACGGGTGGTTCTGGGGCCAACGTCCTGACTTTC
TRBV2	.	many	TRBJ2-2	CAGSDGPANTGELFF	TGTGCCGGCAGTGACGGGCCGGCGAACACCGGGGAGCTGTTTTTT
TRBV20-1	TRBD2	many	TRBJ2-1	CSAPEAGGWYNEQFF	TGCAGTGCCCCAGAAGCGGGAGGGTGGTACAATGAGCAGTTCTTC
TRBV6-2/TRBV6-3	TRBD1	few	TRBJ2-7	CASSSSDRESSYEQYF	TGTGCCAGCAGTTCCTCGGACAGGGAGAGCTCCTACGAGCAGTACTTC
TRBV12-3/TRBV12-4	.	many	TRBJ1-4	CASSLSEKLFF	TGTGCCAGCAGTTTATCTGAAAAACTGTTTTTT
TRBV19	.	.	TRBJ2-2	CASSRVEGNTGELFF	TGTGCCAGTAGTAGAGTTGAGGGAAACACCGGGGAGCTGTTTTTT
TRBV28	.	many	TRBJ1-2	CASNFRGGGYGYTF	TGTGCCAGCAACTTCCGGGGGGGCGGTTATGGCTACACCTTC
TRBV30	.	.	TRBJ1-3	CAWSVHGGNTIYF	TGTGCCTGGAGTGTACATGGGGGAAACACCATATATTTT
TRBV15	.	many	TRBJ1-4	CATSRDGGNEKLFF	TGTGCCACCAGCAGAGATGGGGGAAATGAAAAACTGTTTTTT
TRBV27	.	few	TRBJ1-2	CASSSQQGDGYTF	TGTGCCAGCAGTTCCCAACAGGGTGATGGCTACACCTTC
TRBV6-2/TRBV6-3	.	.	TRBJ1-6	CASRGLAESSPLHF	TGTGCCAGCAGAGGACTAGCGGAGAGCTCACCCCTCCACTTT
TRBV20-1	TRBD2	many	TRBJ2-1	CSARDGGLAGMNEQFF	TGCAGTGCTAGAGATGGGGGACTAGCGGGAATGAATGAGCAGTTCTTC
TRBV20-1	.	many	TRBJ1-3	CSARGGSSGNTIYF	TGCAGTGCTAGGGGCGGGAGCTCTGGAAACACCATATATTTT
TRBV18	TRBD1	many	TRBJ2-3	CASSRGQDPDTQYF	TGTGCCAGCTCACGGGGACAGGATCCAGATACGCAGTATTTT
TRBV14	.	.	TRBJ1-6	CASSQEDSFNSPLHF	TGTGCCAGCAGCCAAGAGGACAGCTTTAATTCACCCCTCCACTTT
TRBV9	TRBD1	many	TRBJ2-7	CASSWDSSYEQYF	TGTGCCAGCAGCTGGGACAGCTCCTACGAGCAGTACTTC
TRBV4-3	TRBD2	many	TRBJ2-1	CASSQDRGRAYNEQFF	TGCGCCAGCAGCCAAGATCGCGGGAGGGCCTACAATGAGCAGTTCTTC
TRBV11-3	.	.	TRBJ1-1	CASSLVGISTEALF	TGTGCCAGCAGCTTAGTAGGGATTAGCACTGAAGCTCTCTTT
TRBV6-1	.	many	TRBJ1-4	CATDGDREKLFF	TGTGCCACGGACGGCGATCGGGAAAAACTGTTTTTT
TRBV28	.	many	TRBJ2-1	CASSFPGQRGLDEQFF	TGTGCCAGCAGTTTCCCGGGACAACGGGGGCTAGATGAGCAGTTCTTC
TRBV28	.	many	TRBJ1-2	CASQTQEFNYGYTF	TGTGCCAGCCAAACCCAGGAATTCAACTATGGCTACACCTTC
TRBV6-1	.	medium-sized	TRBJ1-5	CASYQGGAGQPQHF	TGTGCCAGCTATCAAGGGGGAGCGGGTCAGCCCCAGCATTTT
TRBV6-1	.	medium-sized	TRBJ2-7	CASSSTDEGEQYF	TGTGCCAGCAGTTCCACGGATGAGGGCGAGCAGTACTTC
TRBV20-1	.	many	TRBJ1-2	CSAGGAGWGYTF	TGCAGTGCTGGAGGGGCGGGGTGGGGCTACACCTTC
TRBV7-9	.	many	TRBJ2-7	CASSFWGAVSGLSYEQYF	TGTGCCAGCAGCTTTTGGGGGGCCGTCTCAGGGCTCTCTTACGAGCAGTACTTC
TRBV5-4	.	many	TRBJ1-2	CASSLPPNYGYTF	TGTGCCAGCAGCTTGCCCCCTAACTATGGCTACACCTTC
TRBV4-2	TRBD2	many	TRBJ2-1	CASSQEEGTSNEQFF	TGTGCCAGCAGCCAAGAAGAGGGGACTAGTAATGAGCAGTTCTTC
TRBV28	TRBD1	.	TRBJ2-7	CASSLPGGHEQYF	TGTGCCAGCAGTTTACCAGGGGGCCACGAGCAGTACTTC
TRBV2	TRBD1	many	TRBJ1-6	CASSPGQGGRPLHF	TGTGCCAGCAGCCCGGGACAGGGTGGCCGGCCCCTCCACTTT
TRBV4-3	TRBD1	many	TRBJ1-6	CASSPRDSGGNSPLHF	TGCGCCAGCAGCCCCCGGGACAGTGGGGGGAATTCACCCCTCCACTTT
TRBV29-1	.	many	TRBJ1-2	CSVSDRRYGYTF	TGCAGCGTTTCGGACCGCCGCTATGGCTACACCTTC
TRBV28	.	.	TRBJ1-2	CASSTVYGYTF	TGTGCCAGCAGTACGGTCTATGGCTACACCTTC
TRBV9	.	few	TRBJ2-7	CASSGSYAGSYEQYF	TGTGCCAGCAGCGGGTCTTACGCGGGCTCCTACGAGCAGTACTTC
TRBV6-1	TRBD2	many	TRBJ2-7	CASSSQREASYEQYF	TGTGCCAGCAGTTCACAGCGGGAGGCTTCCTACGAGCAGTACTTC
TRBV6-2/TRBV6-3	TRBD2	many	TRBJ2-1	CASSYSRTSRRWNEQFF	TGTGCCAGCAGTTACTCAAGGACTAGCAGGAGATGGAATGAGCAGTTCTTC
TRBV6-2/TRBV6-3	TRBD2	many	TRBJ2-5	CASKRLAGGQETQYF	TGTGCCAGCAAACGACTAGCGGGAGGTCAGGAGACCCAGTACTTC
TRBV28	.	many	TRBJ2-7	CASSLPSGSSYEQYF	TGTGCCAGCAGTTTGCCCAGCGGTTCTTCCTACGAGCAGTACTTC
TRBV18	TRBD1	many	TRBJ2-4	CASSPWAGGHSLKNIQYF	TGTGCCAGCTCCCCCTGGGCAGGGGGCCACTCACTTAAAAACATTCAGTACTTC
TRBV9	.	many	TRBJ2-7	CASSLQGGNEQYF	TGTGCCAGCAGCCTCCAGGGGGGTAACGAGCAGTACTTC
TRBV28	.	few	TRBJ2-2	CATNRNTGELFF	TGTGCCACGAACAGGAACACCGGGGAGCTGTTTTTT
TRBV6-4	.	few	TRBJ1-2	CVSTRKGGVGYTF	TGTGTCAGCACCAGGAAAGGCGGTGTCGGCTACACCTTC
TRBV3-1	.	many	TRBJ2-2	CASKNTGELFF	TGTGCCAGCAAGAACACCGGGGAGCTGTTTTTT
TRBV6-1	.	.	TRBJ1-2	CASRQESNYGYTF	TGTGCCAGCAGGCAAGAGTCTAACTATGGCTACACCTTC
TRBV20-1	TRBD1	many	TRBJ2-7	CSAGTGFYEQYF	TGCAGTGCCGGGACAGGGTTCTACGAGCAGTACTTC
TRBV9	TRBD1	.	TRBJ1-1	CASSVAGETGGTEAFF	TGTGCCAGCAGCGTAGCCGGCGAGACAGGGGGCACTGAAGCTTTCTTT
TRBV19	TRBD2	many	TRBJ2-1	CASSFPGLTNNEQFF	TGTGCCAGTAGTTTCCCGGGACTAACCAATAATGAGCAGTTCTTC
TRBV5-1	.	many	TRBJ2-7	CASSSYPRDEQYF	TGCGCCAGCAGCTCCTACCCCCGGGACGAGCAGTACTTC